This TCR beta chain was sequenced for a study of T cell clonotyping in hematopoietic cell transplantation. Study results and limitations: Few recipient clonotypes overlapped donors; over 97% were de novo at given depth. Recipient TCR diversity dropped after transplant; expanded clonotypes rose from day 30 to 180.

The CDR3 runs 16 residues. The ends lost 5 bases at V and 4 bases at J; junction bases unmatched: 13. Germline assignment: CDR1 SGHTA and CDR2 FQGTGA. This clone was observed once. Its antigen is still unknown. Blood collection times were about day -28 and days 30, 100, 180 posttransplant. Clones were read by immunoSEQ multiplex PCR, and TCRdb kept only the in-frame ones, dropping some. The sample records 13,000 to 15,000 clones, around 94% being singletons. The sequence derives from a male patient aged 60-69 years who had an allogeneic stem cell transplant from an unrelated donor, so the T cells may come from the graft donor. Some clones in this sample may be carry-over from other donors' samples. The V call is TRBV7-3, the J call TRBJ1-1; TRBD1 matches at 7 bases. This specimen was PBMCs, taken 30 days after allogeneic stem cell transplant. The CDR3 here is CASSPHGEGAGTEAFF. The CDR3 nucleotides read TGTGCCAGCAGCCCCCACGGGGAGGGGGCGGGCACTGAAGCTTTCTTT.